The 20 T cell receptor beta chains in this list originate from one sample, sequenced in a study of blood T cell repertoires in COVID-19. Using immunoSEQ multiplex PCR, the repertoire was profiled, and TCRdb retains in-frame clones only, with some absent. The sample records about 260,000 clones, about four fifths being singletons. Sequencing was done on a sample of peripheral blood. The receptors were sampled from a woman between 50 and 59 years old who had recovered from COVID-19.

The chain combines TRBV5-6 with TRBJ2-7; the match to TRBD1 covers 7 bases. V trimming: 4 bases; J trimming: 3 bases; junction bases outside the gene matches: 19. CDR1 and CDR2 from the germline V gene are SGHDT and YYEEEE. CDR3 length: 18 amino acids. DNA for the CDR3: TGTGCCAGCAGCACCCTTGGGGTTTCCAGGGGGAATTACTACGAGCAGTACTTC. Translated, it gives CASSTLGVSRGNYYEQYF.

The rearrangement joins TRBV5-1 to TRBJ1-1; D is ambiguous. The V end lost 4 bases, the J end lost 3 bases, and 16 bases lay between the germline ends. Germline CDR1 is SGHRS and CDR2 is YFSETQ. The CDR3 extends over 15 amino acids. CDR3 region: CASSITTQRYTEAFF. The CDR3 nucleotides read TGCGCCAGCAGCATAACGACACAGCGGTACACTGAAGCTTTCTTT.

The chain combines TRBV7-9 with TRBJ1-2; D is ambiguous. Looked up from germline, CDR1 is SEHNR and CDR2 is FQNEAQ (reference sequence). This CDR3 contains 15 residues. The germline V and J ends were trimmed by 4 bases and 7 bases, with 19 bases remaining between them. In DNA form, the CDR3 reads TGTGCCAGCAGCTCTTCTTCGTCCGGGGTAGCTGGCTACACCTTC. Protein product: CASSSSSSGVAGYTF.

The count of this clone is one. The rearrangement uses TRBV28 and TRBJ2-1; D is possibly TRBD2 (6 bases). V was trimmed by 2 bases and J by 9 bases, leaving 20 bases between them. CDR1 and CDR2 from the germline V gene are MDHEN and SYDVKM. The CDR3 totals 16 residues. The chain's CDR3 is CASSLPPAGPNREQFF. The CDR3 bases are TGTGCCAGCAGTTTACCACCCGCGGGACCTAACCGTGAGCAGTTCTTC.

The V gene is TRBV7-9, the J gene TRBJ1-3; 9 bases are shared with TRBD1. This CDR3 spans 15 amino acids. The V segment lost 5 bases and the J segment 4 bases; nucleotides outside the gene matches: 6. The V gene's germline CDR1 is SEHNR and CDR2 FQNEAQ (reference sequence). For the CDR3, the DNA is TGTGCCAGCAGCCCCGGGACAGGGTCCGGAAACACCATATATTTT. Its protein product is CASSPGTGSGNTIYF.

This clone came up once. The V gene is TRBV7-2, the J gene TRBJ1-4; TRBD1 aligns across 8 bases. Germline CDR1 SGHTA, CDR2 FQGNSA. This CDR3 is built from 14 residues. Losses at the gene ends were 5 bases for V and 8 bases for J; bases not matched to a gene: 7. CDR3 nucleotides: TGTGCCAGCAGCGTTGACAGGGGTTGGGAAAAACTGTTTTTT. Amino acids: CASSVDRGWEKLFF.

The chain combines TRBV11-2 with TRBJ2-7; D may be TRBD1 (5 bases). CDR3 length equals 16 residues. Germline V gene lookup returns CDR1 SGHAT and CDR2 FQNNGV. With 4 bases removed from V and 5 bases from J, the gap between germline ends came to 21 bases. The CDR3, as DNA: TGTGCCAGCAGCTCCCGACAGAGCTGGAATTCCGACGAGCAGTACTTC. Protein product: CASSSRQSWNSDEQYF.

J is TRBJ2-7 and V is TRBV19; 15 bases agree with TRBD2. Germline CDR1 and CDR2: LNHDA and SQIVND (reference sequence). The CDR3 is 16 residues long. Trimming removed 5 bases from V and 4 bases from J; junction bases left unmatched: 6. The CDR3 sequence: CASSSQGLAGGYEQYF. For the CDR3, the DNA is TGTGCCAGTAGTTCCCAAGGACTAGCGGGAGGGTACGAGCAGTACTTC.

A note on this clone: A read error is possible here, since a much larger clone lies one base away. This chain uses TRBV7-9 with TRBJ1-2; D is possibly TRBD1 (6 bases). Germline values: CDR1 SEHNR, CDR2 FQNEAQ (reference sequence). The length of the CDR3 is 13 residues. V was clipped by 1 base and J by 4 bases, with 7 bases between them. The CDR3 region has the DNA TGTGCCAGCAGCTTAGGGACAGCCTATGGCTACACCTTC. Translated: CASSLGTAYGYTF.

This chain links TRBV28 with TRBJ1-2; tentatively, D is TRBD1 (5 bases). Germline CDR1 reads MDHEN; CDR2 reads SYDVKM. The V end lost 6 bases, the J end lost 0 bases, and 8 bases lay between the germline ends. This CDR3 is 13 amino acids long. This chain's CDR3 is CASRWTSNYGYTF. The DNA of the CDR3 is TGTGCCAGCAGATGGACATCTAACTATGGCTACACCTTC.

The V call is TRBV12-1, the J call TRBJ2-5; TRBD1, the table's D call, was not compared with the DNA. TRBV12-1 has pseudogene status. The CDR3 contains 16 residues. CDR3 in amino acids: CASSLDRDRIGETQYF. In nucleotides, the CDR3 is TGTGCCAGCAGCTTAGACCGGGACAGGATTGGCGAGACCCAGTACTTC.

The genes are TRBV25-1 and TRBJ1-4, with D possibly being TRBD1 (5 bases). V gave up 3 bases and J gave up 8 bases, with 13 bases separating them. Germline-derived CDR1 and CDR2 are MGHDK and SYGVNS. The CDR3 is 14 residues long. The CDR3: CASSEGGVGEKLFF. The CDR3, as DNA: TGTGCCAGCAGTGAGGGGGGAGTTGGCGAAAAACTGTTTTTT.

The chain combines TRBV7-2 with TRBJ1-3; TRBD1 might be the D (6 bases). Trimming removed 2 bases from V and 0 bases from J, with 14 bases in between. The CDR3 loop spans 17 amino acids. Germline CDR1 is SGHTA and CDR2 is FQGNSA. In DNA form, the CDR3 reads TGTGCCAGCAGCTTATACCCCGGACAGACCTCTGGAAACACCATATATTTT. Translation: CASSLYPGQTSGNTIYF.

The V and J genes are TRBV6-2 or TRBV6-3 and TRBJ1-4; the D is unclear. The length of the CDR3 is 15 residues. CDR1 is MNHEY, CDR2 SVGEGT, per germline. V lost 2 bases and J lost 3, with 10 bases in between. The CDR3 sequence: CASSYPNAANEKLFF. CDR3 nucleotide sequence: TGTGCCAGCAGTTACCCGAATGCGGCTAATGAAAAACTGTTTTTT.

This chain uses TRBV28 with TRBJ2-3; maybe TRBD1 (5 bases). V was cut by 5 bases and J by 3 bases, with 9 bases left in between. The CDR3 totals 13 residues. Germline CDR1 reads MDHEN; CDR2 reads SYDVKM. For the CDR3, the DNA is TGTGCCAGCAGTGACAGCTTTACAGATACGCAGTATTTT. It is translated as CASSDSFTDTQYF.

The genes are TRBV25-1 and TRBJ1-2; 11 bases fit TRBD1. Germline V CDR1 and CDR2: MGHDK, SYGVNS. This CDR3 has 13 residues. V gave up 8 bases and J gave up 7 bases; unmatched junction bases: 6. The CDR3 region is CASARTGGLGYTF. The CDR3 DNA sequence: TGTGCCAGCGCTCGGACAGGGGGCCTTGGCTACACCTTC.

The V and J genes are TRBV9 and TRBJ2-5; D might be TRBD2 (6 bases). V dropped 3 bases and J dropped 1 base, with 16 bases sitting between them. Germline V gives CDR1 SGDLS, CDR2 YYNGEE. The CDR3 runs to 16 residues. The CDR3 loop is CASSAGVGQSQETQYF. The CDR3 nucleotides are TGTGCCAGCAGCGCGGGGGTGGGGCAGAGCCAAGAGACCCAGTACTTC.

The chain couples TRBV18 to TRBJ1-4; D might be TRBD1 (6 bases). CDR3 length: 14 residues. Germline CDR1 reads KGHSH; CDR2 reads LQKENI. Between the trimmed V and J ends, which lost 2 bases and 8 bases, there was a span of 12 bases. The CDR3 nucleotides read TGTGCCAGCTCACCAAGCACAGGGCCGGAAAAACTGTTTTTT. This sequence encodes CASSPSTGPEKLFF. The full variable domain, its missing parts supplied by reference TRBV18 and TRBJ1-4, is NAGVMQNPRHLVRRRGQEARLRCSPMKGHSHVYWYRQLPEEGLKFMVYLQKENIIDESGMPKERFSAEFPKEGPSILRIQQVVRGDSAAYFCASSPSTGPEKLFFGSGTQLSVL.

The chain has TRBV5-1 and TRBJ2-7; 8 bases are a match to TRBD2. Germline V gene lookup returns CDR1 SGHRS and CDR2 YFSETQ. CDR3 length equals 15 residues. V dropped 4 bases and J dropped 4; count of bases not matched to a gene: 10. CDR3 protein: CASSRAVAGTYEQYF. The CDR3 DNA is TGCGCCAGCAGCCGGGCTGTAGCGGGAACTTACGAGCAGTACTTC.

The count of this clone is one. This chain links TRBV7-2 with TRBJ2-2, with TRBD1 matching over 10 bases. This CDR3 spans 15 amino acids. The J segment lost 6 bases and the V segment lost 5 bases, leaving 6 bases of the junction unmatched. Germline V gene lookup returns CDR1 SGHTA and CDR2 FQGNSA. The chain's CDR3 is CASSPGTGAPGELFF. The CDR3 nucleotides are TGTGCCAGCAGCCCCGGGACAGGGGCTCCCGGGGAGCTGTTTTTT.